This TCR beta chain was identified in a study of CD8+CD57+ T cells in acquired aplastic anemia. As for the study in general: Quantities of DNA derived from sorted CD4+ and CD8+ cells averaged around 3 ug.

Germline V lookup: CDR1 ENHRY, CDR2 SYGVKD. The CDR3 sequence is 18 residues long. Researchers used genomic DNA as the template to profile TCR beta VDJ and CDR3. TCRdb independently ran MiXCR on the reads; one entry per CDR3 protein. There are some 200,000 distinct CDR3 sequences in the sample; more than 45% occur only once, and 8.5% to 10% lies in the top ten. As for this clonotype: A read error may account for a junction end that differs from germline.

Those patients picked for sequencing had displayed CD8+CD57+ cell expansion on flow cytometry. The material sequenced was sorted CD4+, CD8+, or CD8+CD57+ T cells (not recorded which) from PBMCs. The chain carries TRBV10-3 and TRBJ2-6, with 8 bases identical to TRBD1. The receptor comes from a human donor with aplastic anemia. CDR3 sequence reads: CAISEFRTGSAGAIVLTF. As DNA, the CDR3 is TGTGCCATCAGTGAGTTCCGGACAGGGTCGGCCGGGGCCATCGTCCTGACTTTC.